These T cell receptor beta chains were read from a single sample in a study of T cell repertoires in cytomegalovirus infection. TCRdb itself ran the reads through MiXCR, one entry per CDR3 protein. The sample records hundreds of thousands of distinct CDR3 sequences, under 55% being singletons. What these receptors recognize is not known. Sequencing used cultured PBMCs, obtained from culture after CMV antigen stimulation. The source is a human donor in good health (CMV status not recorded). Some clones in this sample may be carry-over from other donors' samples. Each CDR3 is given with its conserved first and last residue. Each record gives: V gene, J gene, clone size, D gene, CDR3 DNA, CDR3 protein. The D gene is left open where the match is weak. Clone size is given for some rows only: seen once, a few or many times, or a class if the clone is expanded.

V: TRBV2
J: TRBJ2-2
size: once
D: TRBD2
DNA: TGTGCCAGCAGTGAAGACGATCTACTCGGACTAGCGCCGAACACCGGGGAGCTGTTTTTT
CDR3: CASSEDDLLGLAPNTGELFF

V: TRBV5-1
J: TRBJ1-2
size: once
D: TRBD1
DNA: TGCGCCAGCACTCCGGGACAGGACCCCTATGGCTACACCTTC
CDR3: CASTPGQDPYGYTF

V: TRBV7-2
J: TRBJ2-2
size: few
D: TRBD1
DNA: TGTGCCAGCAGCTTACAGGGGGCGGTCGGGGAGCTGTTTTTT
CDR3: CASSLQGAVGELFF

V: TRBV19
J: TRBJ1-5
size: -
D: -
DNA: TGTGCCAGTAGTCCCCCGCCAAGGGTTTATAGCAATCAGCCCCAGCATTTT
CDR3: CASSPPPRVYSNQPQHF

V: TRBV6-5
J: TRBJ1-1
size: -
D: -
DNA: TGTGCCAGCAGTATCGACAGGTTCGGGGGCGCTGAAGCTTTCTTT
CDR3: CASSIDRFGGAEAFF

V: TRBV15
J: TRBJ2-1
size: -
D: TRBD1
DNA: TGTGCCACCAGCAGAGGGGGGACAGCCTCCTACAATGAGCAGTTCTTC
CDR3: CATSRGGTASYNEQFF

V: TRBV6-2/TRBV6-3
J: TRBJ2-7
size: -
D: -
DNA: TGTGCCAGCAGTTACGTACTATTTAACTACGAGCAGTACTTC
CDR3: CASSYVLFNYEQYF

V: TRBV6-8
J: TRBJ2-7
size: -
D: TRBD1
DNA: TGTGCCAGCAGTATGGACAGGGATGTCTACGAGCAGTACTTC
CDR3: CASSMDRDVYEQYF

V: TRBV3-1
J: TRBJ2-7
size: -
D: -
DNA: TGTGCCAGCAGCCATGGCCAGCAATACGAGCAGTACTTC
CDR3: CASSHGQQYEQYF

V: TRBV4-1
J: TRBJ1-6
size: -
D: -
DNA: TGCGCCAGCAGCCTAGGGCCCAGTTCACCCCTCCACTTT
CDR3: CASSLGPSSPLHF

V: TRBV7-2
J: TRBJ2-7
size: few
D: -
DNA: TGTGCCAGCAGCACCCTGACTAGGGGGATGTACGAGCAGTACTTC
CDR3: CASSTLTRGMYEQYF

V: TRBV28
J: TRBJ1-1
size: -
D: -
DNA: TGTGCCAGCAGTTCCGTGAATAAGAACACTGAAGCTTTCTTT
CDR3: CASSSVNKNTEAFF

V: TRBV6-2/TRBV6-3
J: TRBJ2-4
size: -
D: -
DNA: TGTGCCAGCAGTCGGTGGGGGGAGCAGGACATTCAGTACTTC
CDR3: CASSRWGEQDIQYF

V: TRBV6-1
J: TRBJ2-7
size: -
D: TRBD1
DNA: TGTGCCAGCAGTGGATACGGACAGGGGAACTACGAGCAGTACTTC
CDR3: CASSGYGQGNYEQYF

V: TRBV6-2/TRBV6-3
J: TRBJ2-5
size: few
D: TRBD2
DNA: TGTGCCAGCAGTTACTCGAGTAAGCCCCTAGCGGGGGAAAAAGAGACCCAGTACTTC
CDR3: CASSYSSKPLAGEKETQYF